The 9 T cell receptor beta chains below come from one sample, sequenced in a study of shared clonotypes between healthy human individuals. The table came from immunoSEQ multiplex PCR; TCRdb's copy has only in-frame clones and leaves some out. The data show roughly 720,000 clones, 90% seen once. The material sequenced was memory CD8+ T cells from PBMCs. Subset defined: CD45RO+ cells pooled with CCR7-negative TemRA cells. The receptors originated from a man aged 18 to 29 in good health. Some clones in this sample may be carry-over from other donors' samples.

The V call is TRBV21-1, the J call TRBJ1-3. TRBV21-1 is a pseudogene. The length of the CDR3 is 13 residues. The CDR3 is CATRMHSGNTIYF. Written as DNA, the CDR3 is TGTGCCACCAGAATGCACTCTGGAAACACCATATATTTT.

V and J are TRBV5-4 and TRBJ1-4; D gene ambiguous. The germline V gene has CDR1 SGHNT and CDR2 YYREEE (reference sequence). V dropped 0 bases and J dropped 8 bases, with 8 bases sitting between them. CDR3 length: 13 residues. The CDR3 region is CASSLVPREKLFF. Here the CDR3 DNA reads TGTGCCAGCAGCTTGGTACCTAGGGAAAAACTGTTTTTT.

This chain connects TRBV4-1 to TRBJ1-5; D unresolved. Germline V gives CDR1 MGHRA, CDR2 YSYEKL. V lost 4 bases, J lost 5 bases, and 12 bases lay in between. The CDR3 is 14 amino acids. The DNA of the CDR3 is TGCGCCAGCAGCCCCCTGTCGAGAGATCAGCCCCAGCATTTT. Its translation: CASSPLSRDQPQHF.

The rearrangement uses TRBV9 and TRBJ2-5; D remains unclear. Between the trimmed V and J ends, which lost 0 bases and 2 bases, there was a span of 8 bases. The CDR3 length is 14 residues. CDR1 is SGDLS and CDR2 is YYNGEE in the germline V gene. This CDR3 reads CASSVGPPQETQYF. Here the CDR3 DNA reads TGTGCCAGCAGCGTAGGACCGCCTCAAGAGACCCAGTACTTC.

This chain joins TRBV7-2 and TRBJ2-3, with 8 bases lining up with TRBD2. Unmatched junction bases numbered 6, after V lost 5 bases and J lost 2 bases. The CDR3 length is 15 residues. Germline CDR1 and CDR2: SGHTA and FQGNSA. The CDR3 region is CASSQGLGHTDTQYF. CDR3 nucleotides: TGTGCCAGCAGCCAGGGACTAGGGCACACAGATACGCAGTATTTT.

This clone was seen only once. The V gene is TRBV2, the J gene TRBJ2-3; D is possibly TRBD1 (6 bases). The V and J ends lost 5 bases and 0 bases respectively, with 9 bases between them. Germline V gene lookup returns CDR1 SNHLY and CDR2 FYNNEI. The CDR3 consists of 14 residues. CDR3 loop: CASSPDRSTDTQYF. Written as DNA, the CDR3 is TGTGCCAGCAGTCCGGACAGAAGCACAGATACGCAGTATTTT.

The CDR3 nucleotides read TGTGCCAGCAGAATAACAGGGGCCACTGAAGCTTTCTTT. Residues: CASRITGATEAFF. V gene TRBV28 combines with J gene TRBJ1-1, with TRBD1 matching over 7 bases. V lost 6 bases to trimming and J lost 4 bases; unmatched junction nucleotides: 5. The CDR3 totals 13 residues. In germline, CDR1 is MDHEN, CDR2 SYDVKM.

This chain connects TRBV4-3 to TRBJ2-7; TRBD2 aligns across 14 bases. The CDR3 runs 15 residues. Trimming cost V 10 bases and J 0 bases; bases outside gene matches: 5. Germline V gene data show CDR1 as LGHNA and CDR2 as YSLEER. The CDR3 region has the DNA TGCGCCAAGGGACTAGCGGGAGAGATCTCCTACGAGCAGTACTTC. Its protein product is CAKGLAGEISYEQYF.

CDR3 DNA: TGCGCCAGCAGTGAATCGGGGGAACTACAGTACTTC. It codes for CASSESGELQYF. The rearrangement links TRBV10-2 to TRBJ2-7; TRBD2 is a possible D gene (6 bases). The ends were cut back, 3 bases at V and 10 bases at J, with 13 bases in the middle. The germline V gene has CDR1 WSHSY and CDR2 SAAADI. This CDR3 has 12 residues.